This T cell receptor (beta chain) is from a study of control samples from healthy donors and cancer patients. The table came from immunoSEQ multiplex PCR; TCRdb's copy has only in-frame clones and leaves some out. This sample has fewer than 40,000 clones, with approximately 93% found just once. The V gene's germline CDR1 is SGHNT and CDR2 YENEEA. The CDR3 covers 14 residues. V lost 1 base and J 2 bases, leaving 8 bases between the germline ends. This TCR derives from a man aged 40-49 years with colorectal cancer. Sequenced sample: PBMCs. The chain uses TRBV11-3 and TRBJ1-2; D is perhaps TRBD1 (5 bases). CDR3: CASSLGGSNYGYTF. The CDR3 DNA is TGTGCCAGCAGCTTAGGGGGGTCGAACTATGGCTACACCTTC. Variable domain in full (rest from reference TRBV11-3 and TRBJ1-2): EAGVVQSPRYKIIEKKQPVAFWCNPISGHNTLYWYLQNLGQGPELLIRYENEEAVDDSQLPKDRFSAERLKGVDSTLKIQPAELGDSAVYLCASSLGGSNYGYTFGSGTRLTVV.